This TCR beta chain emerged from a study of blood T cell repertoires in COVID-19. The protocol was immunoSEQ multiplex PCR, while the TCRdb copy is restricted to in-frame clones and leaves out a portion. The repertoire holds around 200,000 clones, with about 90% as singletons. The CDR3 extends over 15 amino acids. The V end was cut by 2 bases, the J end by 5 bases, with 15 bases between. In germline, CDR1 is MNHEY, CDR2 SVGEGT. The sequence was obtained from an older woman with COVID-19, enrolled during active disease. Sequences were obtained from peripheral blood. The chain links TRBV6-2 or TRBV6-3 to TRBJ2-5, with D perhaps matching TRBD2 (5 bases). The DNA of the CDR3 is TGTGCCAGCAGTTACGAACGGGCCCGAGGGGAGACCCAGTACTTC. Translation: CASSYERARGETQYF.